This is a list of T cell receptor beta chains from one sample in a study of T cells after yellow fever vaccination. TCRdb re-called the 5' RACE reads through MiXCR, storing one row per CDR3 protein. Of approximately 90,000 distinct CDR3 sequences in the sample, less than 6% were seen once. The sample consisted of CD8+ T cells sorted from PBMCs, taken 10 days after the yellow fever booster vaccination. These receptors came from a man aged 18 to 35 who received the YFV17D yellow fever vaccine. The CDR3 runs from the conserved cysteine through the conserved F or W. The D gene is left open where the match is weak. Rows give clone size only sometimes, using once, few, many, or a class for an expanded clone.

>TRBV5-5|-|TRBJ2-6|-
TGTGCCAGCAGCTTGTGGTCAGTTCCCGGCTCTGGGGCCAACGTCCTGACTTTC
CASSLWSVPGSGANVLTF
>TRBV4-3|-|TRBJ2-2|few
TGCGCCAGCAGCCATGGGGATTTGAACACCGGGGAGCTGTTTTTT
CASSHGDLNTGELFF
>TRBV20-1|TRBD2|TRBJ2-1|many
TGCAGTGCTAGAGATCCGCGGCTAGCGGGGGGGCCGGACTACAATGAGCAGTTCTTC
CSARDPRLAGGPDYNEQFF
>TRBV5-5|TRBD1|TRBJ2-2|few
TGTGCCAGCAGCTTGGAGGGGACAGGGGCCTACACCGGGGAGCTGTTTTTT
CASSLEGTGAYTGELFF
>TRBV5-5|-|TRBJ1-1|many
TGTGCCAGCAGCTTGGGGGCGCCCGGTGGTACTGAAGCTTTCTTT
CASSLGAPGGTEAFF
>TRBV15|-|TRBJ2-2|few
TGTGCCACCAGCAGACACAGCACCGGGGAGCTGTTTTTT
CATSRHSTGELFF
>TRBV4-1|TRBD1|TRBJ1-5|-
TGCGCCAGCAGCTACAGGACAGGCGACAATCAGCCCCAGCATTTT
CASSYRTGDNQPQHF
>TRBV4-1|-|TRBJ1-4|-
TGCGCCAGCAGCCAGGGGGGATGGGGCAGTGCTAATGAAAAACTGTTTTTT
CASSQGGWGSANEKLFF
>TRBV4-3|-|TRBJ2-3|-
TGCGCCAGCAGCCAAGTCTTCACAGCCACAGATACGCAGTATTTT
CASSQVFTATDTQYF
>TRBV5-1|TRBD1|TRBJ2-1|few
TGCGCCAGCAGCTTCGAGGACAGGGTCGCAGATGAGCAGTTCTTC
CASSFEDRVADEQFF
>TRBV12-3/TRBV12-4|-|TRBJ2-5|many
TGTGCCAGCAGTCCCAGCGGGTCACAAGAGACCCAGTACTTC
CASSPSGSQETQYF
>TRBV20-1|TRBD2|TRBJ2-7|-
TGCAGTGCAACGGGACTAGCGGGGGGCGGCTACGAGCAGTACTTC
CSATGLAGGGYEQYF
>TRBV7-6|-|TRBJ1-2|-
TGTGCCAGCAGCCGCTTAGCGGGAGGGGCAGGCTATGGCTACACCTTC
CASSRLAGGAGYGYTF
>TRBV11-2|-|TRBJ1-1|few
TGTGCCAGCAGCTTGGGGTGGAGGGGCATGAACACTGAAGCTTTCTTT
CASSLGWRGMNTEAFF
>TRBV21-1|-|TRBJ1-3|-
TGTGCCAGCAGCCCGCAGAAATGCCGGACGGTCCCTGGTTACTCTGGAAACACCATATATTTT
CASSPQKCRTVPGYSGNTIYF
>TRBV27|-|TRBJ1-1|-
TGTGCCAGCAGCCCCTCCCGCCGGGACAAGAACACTGAAGCTTTCTTT
CASSPSRRDKNTEAFF
>TRBV12-3/TRBV12-4|-|TRBJ2-7|few
TGTGCCAGCAGTTTGAGCGGGTCGGACTACGAGCAGTACTTC
CASSLSGSDYEQYF
>TRBV5-5|TRBD1|TRBJ1-2|-
TGTGCCAGCAGCCAAACATCAGGGGGCACCTATGGCTACACCTTC
CASSQTSGGTYGYTF
>TRBV7-9|-|TRBJ1-1|-
TGTGCCAGCACCCCAATGGGGGAGGACACTGAAGCTTTCTTT
CASTPMGEDTEAFF
>TRBV9|TRBD1|TRBJ1-2|-
TGTGCCAGCAGAGACACAGGGGTCTATGGCTACACCTTC
CASRDTGVYGYTF
>TRBV4-1|-|TRBJ2-7|few
TGCGCCAGCAGTCCCGGGACCCGACTCGAGCAGTACTTC
CASSPGTRLEQYF
>TRBV12-3/TRBV12-4|-|TRBJ2-2|few
TGTGCCAGCTACCAATCGGAGAGCGCCGGGGAGCTGTTTTTT
CASYQSESAGELFF
>TRBV4-1|TRBD1|TRBJ1-1|few
TGCGCCAGCAGCACAAGACAGGGTGACACTGAAGCTTTCTTT
CASSTRQGDTEAFF
>TRBV5-1|TRBD1|TRBJ1-6|-
TGCGCCAGCAGCATGACAGGGAAACCCTATAATTCACCCCTCCACTTT
CASSMTGKPYNSPLHF
>TRBV27|-|TRBJ1-5|many
TGTGCCAGCAGTTTGCCCGGGCAGCCCCAGCATTTT
CASSLPGQPQHF
>TRBV19|-|TRBJ2-3|-
TGTGCCAGTCCAGACAGAAACACAGATACGCAGTATTTT
CASPDRNTDTQYF